The 7 T cell receptor beta chains below come from one sample, sequenced in a study of shared clonotypes between healthy human individuals. Profiling relied on immunoSEQ multiplex PCR, and the TCRdb table lists in-frame clones only, not all of them. The sample has millions of clones, around 90% seen once. Input material: naive CD4+ T cells sorted from blood. Subset of the sample: CD45RA+ positively selected. All receptors come from a man younger than 35 in good health.

In this sample, this clone turned up once. The chain joins TRBV7-2 to TRBJ2-7; TRBD2 might be the D (5 bases). The germline CDR1 and CDR2 sequences are SGHTA and FQGNSA. Deletions cut 4 bases from V and 2 bases from J, with 18 bases between. This CDR3 spans 16 amino acids. CDR3 amino acids: CASSSWGTPGAYEQYF. The CDR3 DNA follows: TGTGCCAGCAGCTCCTGGGGAACACCCGGGGCCTACGAGCAGTACTTC.

In this sample, this clone turned up once. The V and J genes are TRBV9 and TRBJ2-2, with 8 bases matching TRBD2. Trimming at V came to 4 bases and at J to 0 bases, leaving 2 bases not matched to a gene. CDR3 length: 15 amino acids. The germline V gene has CDR1 SGDLS and CDR2 YYNGEE. The CDR3 DNA reads TGTGCCAGCAGCACTAGCGGAACGAACACCGGGGAGCTGTTTTTT. Its protein is CASSTSGTNTGELFF. Filled out from reference TRBV9 and TRBJ2-2, the complete variable domain reads DSGVTQTPKHLITATGQRVTLRCSPRSGDLSVYWYQQSLDQGLQFLIQYYNGEERAKGNILERFSAQQFPDLHSELNLSSLELGDSALYFCASSTSGTNTGELFFGEGSRLTVL.

This sequence joins TRBV6-1 and TRBJ2-5; D is possibly TRBD1 (6 bases). Looked up from germline, CDR1 is MNHNS and CDR2 is SASEGT. This CDR3 has 14 residues. V lost 2 bases and J lost 2, with 9 bases in between. Here the CDR3 DNA reads TGTGCCAGCAGTGAAAACAGGGCGCAAGAGACCCAGTACTTC. This translates into CASSENRAQETQYF.

This rearrangement joins TRBV29-1 to TRBJ1-1, with TRBD1 identical over 8 bases. V trimming: 6 bases; J trimming: 0 bases; junction bases outside the gene matches: 6. The V gene's germline CDR1 is SQVTM and CDR2 ANQGSEA. This CDR3 has 14 amino acids. This chain's CDR3 is CSVRRDRMNTEAFF. The CDR3 nucleotides are TGCAGCGTCCGAAGGGACAGGATGAACACTGAAGCTTTCTTT.

There are a few counts of this clone. This chain links TRBV19 with TRBJ2-1; TRBD2 agrees at 7 bases. The germline CDR1 and CDR2 sequences are LNHDA and SQIVND (reference sequence). After removal of 5 bases from V and 9 bases from J, the junction contained 10 bases not matched to a gene. The CDR3 extends over 14 amino acids. CDR3 coding DNA: TGTGCCAGTAGTGCTAGCGGTGTCGCAGGTGAGCAGTTCTTC. It encodes CASSASGVAGEQFF.

This rearrangement joins TRBV28 to TRBJ2-6; possible D gene TRBD1, 6 bases. The CDR3 has 17 amino acids. Germline CDR1 MDHEN, CDR2 SYDVKM. V was trimmed by 6 bases and J by 1 base, leaving 16 bases between them. CDR3 sequence (DNA): TGTGCCAGCAGGGTCAGGGGCCAGCCTTCTGGGGCCAACGTCCTGACTTTC. It translates to CASRVRGQPSGANVLTF.

This chain uses TRBV5-1 with TRBJ1-2; weak D call: TRBD1 (5 bases). The CDR3 contains 15 residues. Germline values: CDR1 SGHRS, CDR2 YFSETQ. The germline V and J ends were trimmed by 7 bases and 4 bases, with 20 bases remaining between them. The CDR3 loop reads CASQTDGGRSYGYTF. The DNA for the CDR3 is TGCGCCAGCCAAACTGATGGGGGTCGCTCCTATGGCTACACCTTC.